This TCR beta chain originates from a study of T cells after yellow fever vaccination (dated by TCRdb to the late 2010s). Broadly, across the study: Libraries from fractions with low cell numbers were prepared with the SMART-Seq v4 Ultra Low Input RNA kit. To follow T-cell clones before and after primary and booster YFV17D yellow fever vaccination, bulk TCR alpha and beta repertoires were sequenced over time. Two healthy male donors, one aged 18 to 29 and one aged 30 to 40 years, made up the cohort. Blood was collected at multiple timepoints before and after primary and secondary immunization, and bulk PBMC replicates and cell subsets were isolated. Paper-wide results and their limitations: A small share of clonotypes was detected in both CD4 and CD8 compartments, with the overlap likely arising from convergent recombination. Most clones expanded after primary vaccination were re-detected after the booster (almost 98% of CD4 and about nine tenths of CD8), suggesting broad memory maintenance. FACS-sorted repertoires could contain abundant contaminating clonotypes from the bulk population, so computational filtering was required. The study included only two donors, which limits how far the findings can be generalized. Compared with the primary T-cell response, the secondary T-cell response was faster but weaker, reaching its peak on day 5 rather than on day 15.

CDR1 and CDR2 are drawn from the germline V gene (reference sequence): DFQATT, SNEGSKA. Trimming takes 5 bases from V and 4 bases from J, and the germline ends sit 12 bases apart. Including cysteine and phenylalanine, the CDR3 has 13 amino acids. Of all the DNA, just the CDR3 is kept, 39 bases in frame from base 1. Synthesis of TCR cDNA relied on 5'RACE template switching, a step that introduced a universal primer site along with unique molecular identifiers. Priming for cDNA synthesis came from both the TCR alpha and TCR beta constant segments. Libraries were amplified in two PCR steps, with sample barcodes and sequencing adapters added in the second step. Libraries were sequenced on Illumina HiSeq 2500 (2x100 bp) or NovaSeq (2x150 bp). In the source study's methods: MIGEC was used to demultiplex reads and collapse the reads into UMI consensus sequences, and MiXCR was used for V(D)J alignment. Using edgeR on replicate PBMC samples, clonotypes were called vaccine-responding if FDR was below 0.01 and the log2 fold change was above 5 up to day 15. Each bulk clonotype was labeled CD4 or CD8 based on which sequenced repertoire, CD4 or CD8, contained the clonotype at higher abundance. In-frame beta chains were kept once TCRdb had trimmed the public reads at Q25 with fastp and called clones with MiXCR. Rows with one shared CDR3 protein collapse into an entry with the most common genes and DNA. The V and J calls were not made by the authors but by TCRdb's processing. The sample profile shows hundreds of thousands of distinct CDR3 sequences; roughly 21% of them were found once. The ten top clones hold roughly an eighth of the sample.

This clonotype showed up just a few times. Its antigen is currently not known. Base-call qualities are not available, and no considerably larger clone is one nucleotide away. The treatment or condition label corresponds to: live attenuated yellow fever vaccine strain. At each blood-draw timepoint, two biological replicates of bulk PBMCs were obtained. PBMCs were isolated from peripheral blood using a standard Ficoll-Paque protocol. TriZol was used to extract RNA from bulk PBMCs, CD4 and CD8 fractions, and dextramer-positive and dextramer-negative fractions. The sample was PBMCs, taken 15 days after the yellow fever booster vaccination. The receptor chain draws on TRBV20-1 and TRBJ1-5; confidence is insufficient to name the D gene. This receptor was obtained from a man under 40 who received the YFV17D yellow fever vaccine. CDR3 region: CSAQPDANQPQHF. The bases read TGCAGTGCTCAACCGGACGCTAATCAGCCCCAGCATTTT.